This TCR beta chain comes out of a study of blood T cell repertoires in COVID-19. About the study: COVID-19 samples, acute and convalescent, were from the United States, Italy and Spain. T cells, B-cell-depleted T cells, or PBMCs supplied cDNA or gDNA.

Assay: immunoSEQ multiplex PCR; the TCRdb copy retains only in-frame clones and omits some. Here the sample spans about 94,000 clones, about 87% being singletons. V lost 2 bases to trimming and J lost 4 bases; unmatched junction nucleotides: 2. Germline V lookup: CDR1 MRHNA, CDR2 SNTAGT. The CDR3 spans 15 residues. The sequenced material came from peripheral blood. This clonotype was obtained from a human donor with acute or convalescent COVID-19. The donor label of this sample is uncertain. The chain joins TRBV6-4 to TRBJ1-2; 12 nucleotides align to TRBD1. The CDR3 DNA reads TGTGCCAGCAGTGACGGGACAGGGGGCAGCTATGGCTACACCTTC. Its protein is CASSDGTGGSYGYTF.